The entry that follows covers one TCR beta chain sequence. The antigen is unknown. Germline V CDR1 and CDR2: KGHSH, LQKENI. This CDR3 contains 16 residues. The germline V and J ends were trimmed by 3 bases and 0 bases, with 14 bases remaining between them. The method was immunoSEQ multiplex PCR; TCRdb's version includes in-frame clones alone and lacks a portion of them. The repertoire includes about 160,000 clones, 70% to 85% of them detected once, and around 2.1% sits in the top ten. PBMCs were cryopreserved, and roughly 2.1 micrograms of genomic DNA from them went into TCR beta libraries. This record belongs to a study of cytotoxic CD8 clonotypes in ibrutinib-treated CLL. About the study: Response samples were drawn at a median of approximately 11 months of treatment, range 6 to 36. Study results and limitations: The public clonotypes identified were infrequent and showed contraction or stability on treatment. Patients showed higher baseline clonality than age-matched healthy donors, and it tracked circulating CD8+ T-cell counts.

This sequence joins TRBV18 and TRBJ1-1; D not resolved. The receptor was derived from a human donor with chronic lymphocytic leukemia. The specimen comprised PBMCs, sampled after 12 months of ibrutinib treatment. CDR3 DNA: TGTGCCAGCTCACCGTCTGCCCCAGGAATGAACACTGAAGCTTTCTTT. Translating it yields CASSPSAPGMNTEAFF.